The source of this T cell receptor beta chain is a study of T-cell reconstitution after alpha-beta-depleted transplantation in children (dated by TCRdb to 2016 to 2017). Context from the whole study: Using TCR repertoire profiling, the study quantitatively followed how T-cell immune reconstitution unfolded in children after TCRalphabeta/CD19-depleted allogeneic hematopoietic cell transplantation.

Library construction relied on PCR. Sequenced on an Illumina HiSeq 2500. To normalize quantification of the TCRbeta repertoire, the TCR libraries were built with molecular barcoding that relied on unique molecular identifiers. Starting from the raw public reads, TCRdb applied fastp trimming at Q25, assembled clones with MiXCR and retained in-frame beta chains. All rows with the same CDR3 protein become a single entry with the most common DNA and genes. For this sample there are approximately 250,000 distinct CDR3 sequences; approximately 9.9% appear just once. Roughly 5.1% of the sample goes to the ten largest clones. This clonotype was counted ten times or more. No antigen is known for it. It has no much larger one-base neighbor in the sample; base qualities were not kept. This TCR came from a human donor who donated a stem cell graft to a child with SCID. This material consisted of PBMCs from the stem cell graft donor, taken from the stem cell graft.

The CDR3 has the sequence CASSLGQFNRNTEAFF. Here is the DNA: TGTGCCAGCAGCTTGGGTCAGTTCAATCGGAACACTGAAGCTTTCTTT. The chain joins TRBV5-6 to TRBJ1-1; no confident D gene assignment can be made. The germline V gene sets CDR1 to SGHDT and CDR2 to YYEEEE. V is reduced by 0 bases and J by 1 base, leaving a spacing of 13 bases between them. The CDR3 contains 16 residues, cysteine and phenylalanine counted. Only the CDR3 part of the read is kept: 48 bases, read in frame from the first base. Supplemented by the reference TRBV5-6 and TRBJ1-1 proteins around the CDR3, the complete variable domain is DAGVTQSPTHLIKTRGQQVTLRCSPKSGHDTVSWYQQALGQGPQFIFQYYEEEERQRGNFPDRFSGHQFPNYSSELNVNALLLGDSALYLCASSLGQFNRNTEAFFGQGTRLTVV.